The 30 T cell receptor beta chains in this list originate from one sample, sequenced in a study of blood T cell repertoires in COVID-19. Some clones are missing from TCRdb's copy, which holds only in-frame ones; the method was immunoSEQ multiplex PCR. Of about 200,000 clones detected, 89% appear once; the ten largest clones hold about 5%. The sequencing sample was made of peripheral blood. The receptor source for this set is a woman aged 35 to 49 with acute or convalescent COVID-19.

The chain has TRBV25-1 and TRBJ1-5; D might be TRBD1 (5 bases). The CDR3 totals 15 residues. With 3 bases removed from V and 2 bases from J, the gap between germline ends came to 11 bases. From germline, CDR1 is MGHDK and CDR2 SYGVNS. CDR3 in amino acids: CASSDQGKGNQPQHF. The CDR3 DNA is TGTGCCAGCAGTGATCAGGGAAAGGGCAATCAGCCCCAGCATTTT. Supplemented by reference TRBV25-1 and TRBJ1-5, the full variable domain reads EADIYQTPRYLVIGTGKKITLECSQTMGHDKMYWYQQDPGMELHLIHYSYGVNSTEKGDLSSESTVSRIRTEHFPLTLESARPSHTSQYLCASSDQGKGNQPQHFGDGTRLSIL.

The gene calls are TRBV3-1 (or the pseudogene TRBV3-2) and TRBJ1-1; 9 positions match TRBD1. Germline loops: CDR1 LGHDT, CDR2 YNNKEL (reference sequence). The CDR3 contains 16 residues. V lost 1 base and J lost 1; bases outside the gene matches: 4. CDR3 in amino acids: CASSQVWGQGNTEAFF. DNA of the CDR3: TGTGCCAGCAGCCAAGTTTGGGGACAGGGGAACACTGAAGCTTTCTTT.

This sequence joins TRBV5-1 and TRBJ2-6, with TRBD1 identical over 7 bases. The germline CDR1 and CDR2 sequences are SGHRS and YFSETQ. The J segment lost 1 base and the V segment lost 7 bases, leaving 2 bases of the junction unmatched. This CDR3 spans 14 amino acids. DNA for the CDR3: TGCGCCAGCGGGACAGCTTCTGGGGCCAACGTCCTGACTTTC. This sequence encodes CASGTASGANVLTF.

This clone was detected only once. The CDR3 DNA is TGTGCCAGCAGCCCCTCCGTGAGCCTCTACGAGCAGTACGTC. Translating gives CASSPSVSLYEQYV. The rearrangement joins TRBV7-2 to TRBJ2-7; D remains ambiguous. Germline-derived CDR1 and CDR2 are SGHTA and FQGNSA. Between the trimmed V and J ends, which lost 5 bases and 3 bases, there was a span of 14 bases. The CDR3 is 14 residues long.

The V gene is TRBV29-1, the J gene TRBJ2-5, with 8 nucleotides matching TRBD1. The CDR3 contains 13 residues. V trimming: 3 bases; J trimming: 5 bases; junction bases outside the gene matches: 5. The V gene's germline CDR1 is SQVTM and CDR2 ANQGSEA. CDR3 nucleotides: TGCAGCGTTGACTCCAGGGGGCAGGAGACCCAGTACTTC. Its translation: CSVDSRGQETQYF.

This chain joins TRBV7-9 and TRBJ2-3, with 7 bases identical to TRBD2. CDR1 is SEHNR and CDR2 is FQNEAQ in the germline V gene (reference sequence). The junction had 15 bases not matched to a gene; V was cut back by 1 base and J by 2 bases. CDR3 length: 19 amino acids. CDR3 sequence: CASSLGSEGGAENTDTQYF. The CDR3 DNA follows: TGTGCCAGCAGCTTAGGGTCTGAGGGAGGGGCAGAGAACACAGATACGCAGTATTTT.

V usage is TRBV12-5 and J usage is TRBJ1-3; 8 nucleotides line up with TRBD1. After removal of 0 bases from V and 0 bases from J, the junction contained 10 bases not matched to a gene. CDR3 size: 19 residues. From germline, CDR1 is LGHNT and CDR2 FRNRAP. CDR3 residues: CASGLVVGTGPFSGNTIYF. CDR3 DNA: TGTGCTAGTGGTTTGGTAGTAGGGACAGGTCCCTTCTCTGGAAACACCATATATTTT.

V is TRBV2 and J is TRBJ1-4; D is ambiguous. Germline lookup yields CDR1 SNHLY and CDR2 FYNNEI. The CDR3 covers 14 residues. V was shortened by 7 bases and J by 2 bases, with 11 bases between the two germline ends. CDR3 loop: CASTRWATNEKLFF. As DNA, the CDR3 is TGTGCCAGCACCAGGTGGGCTACTAATGAAAAACTGTTTTTT.

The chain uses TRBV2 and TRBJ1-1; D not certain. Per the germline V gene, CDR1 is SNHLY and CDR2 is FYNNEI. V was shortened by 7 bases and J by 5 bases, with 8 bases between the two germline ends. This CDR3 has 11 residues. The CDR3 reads CASIRRTEAFF. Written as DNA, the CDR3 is TGTGCCAGCATACGGAGGACTGAAGCTTTCTTT. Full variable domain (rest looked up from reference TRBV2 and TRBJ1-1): EPEVTQTPSHQVTQMGQEVILRCVPISNHLYFYWYRQILGQKVEFLVSFYNNEISEKSEIFDDQFSVERPDGSNFTLKIRSTKLEDSAMYFCASIRRTEAFFGQGTRLTVV.

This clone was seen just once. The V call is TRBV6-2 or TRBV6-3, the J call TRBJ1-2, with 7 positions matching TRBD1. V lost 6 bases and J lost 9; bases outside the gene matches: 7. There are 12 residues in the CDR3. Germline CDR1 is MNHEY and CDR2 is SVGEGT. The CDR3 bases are TGTGCCAGCAGCGACAGGGTCAGAAGCTACACCTTC. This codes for CASSDRVRSYTF.

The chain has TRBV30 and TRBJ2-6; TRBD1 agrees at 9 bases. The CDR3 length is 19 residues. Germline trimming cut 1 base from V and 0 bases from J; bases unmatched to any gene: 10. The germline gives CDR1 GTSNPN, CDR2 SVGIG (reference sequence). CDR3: CAWSAQDRGVSSGANVLTF. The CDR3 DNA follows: TGTGCCTGGAGTGCCCAGGACAGGGGCGTAAGCTCTGGGGCCAACGTCCTGACTTTC. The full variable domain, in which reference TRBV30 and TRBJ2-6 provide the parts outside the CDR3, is SQTIHQWPATLVQPVGSPLSLECTVEGTSNPNLYWYRQAAGRGLQLLFYSVGIGQISSEVPQNLSASRPQDRQFILSSKKLLLSDSGFYLCAWSAQDRGVSSGANVLTFGAGSRLTVL.

The CDR3 region has the DNA TGTGCCAGCAGCCACTCTCGGGGGGGTCAGCTTGGGGAAGAGACCCAGTACTTC. Its translation is CASSHSRGGQLGEETQYF. The chain carries TRBV4-2 and TRBJ2-5, with 8 bases fitting TRBD2. The trim removed 3 bases at V and 3 bases at J, leaving 15 bases unmatched. CDR1 LGHNA and CDR2 YNFKEQ come from the germline V gene. The CDR3 is made up of 18 amino acids.

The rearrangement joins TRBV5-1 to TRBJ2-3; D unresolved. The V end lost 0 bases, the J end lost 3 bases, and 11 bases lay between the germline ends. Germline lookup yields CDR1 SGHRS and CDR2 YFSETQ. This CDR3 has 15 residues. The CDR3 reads CASSLEPPRTDTQYF. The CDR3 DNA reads TGCGCCAGCAGCTTGGAACCCCCCCGGACAGATACGCAGTATTTT.

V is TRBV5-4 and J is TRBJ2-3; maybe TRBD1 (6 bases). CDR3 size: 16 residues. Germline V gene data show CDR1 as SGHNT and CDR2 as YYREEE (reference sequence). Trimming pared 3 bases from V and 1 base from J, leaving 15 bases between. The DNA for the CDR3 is TGTGCCAGCAGCTCCGCAGACAGGCGTCGCACAGATACGCAGTATTTT. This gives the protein CASSSADRRRTDTQYF.

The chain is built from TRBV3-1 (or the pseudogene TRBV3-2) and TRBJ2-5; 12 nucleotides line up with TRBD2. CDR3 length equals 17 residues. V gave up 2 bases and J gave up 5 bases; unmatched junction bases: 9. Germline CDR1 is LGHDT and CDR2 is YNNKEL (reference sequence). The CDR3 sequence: CASSQSLAGGPGETQYF. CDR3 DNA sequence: TGTGCCAGCAGCCAAAGCCTAGCGGGGGGGCCAGGGGAGACCCAGTACTTC.

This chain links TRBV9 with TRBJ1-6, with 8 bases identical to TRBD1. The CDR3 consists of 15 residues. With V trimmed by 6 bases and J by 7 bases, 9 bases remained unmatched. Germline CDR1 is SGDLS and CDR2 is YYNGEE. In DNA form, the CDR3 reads TGTGCCAGCACCCTCGGACAGGGAAAAAATTCACCCCTCCACTTT. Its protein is CASTLGQGKNSPLHF.

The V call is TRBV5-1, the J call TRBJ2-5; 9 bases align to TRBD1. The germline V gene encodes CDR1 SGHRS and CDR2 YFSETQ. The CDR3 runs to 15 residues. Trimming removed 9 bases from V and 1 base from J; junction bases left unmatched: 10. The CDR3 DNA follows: TGCGCCACCTCCAGAGGGACAGGGACCCAAGAGACCCAGTACTTC. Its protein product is CATSRGTGTQETQYF.

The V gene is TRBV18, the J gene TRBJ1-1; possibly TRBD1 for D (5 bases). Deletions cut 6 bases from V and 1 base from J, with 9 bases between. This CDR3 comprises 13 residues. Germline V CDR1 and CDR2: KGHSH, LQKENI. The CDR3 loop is CASSQGGNTEAFF. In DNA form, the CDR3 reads TGTGCCAGCTCCCAGGGTGGGAACACTGAAGCTTTCTTT. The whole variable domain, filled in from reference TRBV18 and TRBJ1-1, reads NAGVMQNPRHLVRRRGQEARLRCSPMKGHSHVYWYRQLPEEGLKFMVYLQKENIIDESGMPKERFSAEFPKEGPSILRIQQVVRGDSAAYFCASSQGGNTEAFFGQGTRLTVV.

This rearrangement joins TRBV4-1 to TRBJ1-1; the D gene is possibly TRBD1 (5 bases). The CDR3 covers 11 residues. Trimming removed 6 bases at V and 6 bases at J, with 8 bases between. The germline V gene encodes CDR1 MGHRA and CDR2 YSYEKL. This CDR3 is CASSLGAEAFF. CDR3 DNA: TGCGCCAGCAGTTTAGGGGCTGAAGCTTTCTTT.

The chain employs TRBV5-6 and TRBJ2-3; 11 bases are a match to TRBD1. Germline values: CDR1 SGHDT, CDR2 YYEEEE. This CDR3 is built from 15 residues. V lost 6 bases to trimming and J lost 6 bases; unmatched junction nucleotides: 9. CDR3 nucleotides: TGTGCCAGCAACAATGGACAGGGGGCTGGGGATACGCAGTATTTT. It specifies CASNNGQGAGDTQYF.

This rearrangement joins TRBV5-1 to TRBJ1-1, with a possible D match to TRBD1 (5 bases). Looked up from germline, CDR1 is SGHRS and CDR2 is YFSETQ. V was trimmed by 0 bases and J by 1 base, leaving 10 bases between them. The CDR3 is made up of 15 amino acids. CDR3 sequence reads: CASSLGGSWNTEAFF. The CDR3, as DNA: TGCGCCAGCAGCTTGGGGGGCTCGTGGAACACTGAAGCTTTCTTT.

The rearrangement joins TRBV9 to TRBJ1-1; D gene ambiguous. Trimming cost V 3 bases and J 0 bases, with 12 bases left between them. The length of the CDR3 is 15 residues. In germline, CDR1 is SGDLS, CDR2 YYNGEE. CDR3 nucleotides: TGTGCCAGCAGCGCTTCCGGAGACTTGAACACTGAAGCTTTCTTT. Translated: CASSASGDLNTEAFF.

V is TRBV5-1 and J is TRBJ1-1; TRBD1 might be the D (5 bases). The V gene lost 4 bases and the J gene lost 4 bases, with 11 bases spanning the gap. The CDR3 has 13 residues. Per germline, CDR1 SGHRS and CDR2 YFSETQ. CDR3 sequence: CASSPQGATEAFF. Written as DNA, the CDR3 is TGCGCCAGCAGCCCGCAGGGTGCCACTGAAGCTTTCTTT.

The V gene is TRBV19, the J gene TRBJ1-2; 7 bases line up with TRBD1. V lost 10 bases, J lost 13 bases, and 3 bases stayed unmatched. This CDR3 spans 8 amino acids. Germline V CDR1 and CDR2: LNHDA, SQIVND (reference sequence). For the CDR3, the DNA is TGTGCCACGTCAGGGGGCACCTTC. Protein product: CATSGGTF. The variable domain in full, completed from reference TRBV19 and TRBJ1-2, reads DGGITQSPKYLFRKEGQNVTLSCEQNLNHDAMYWYRQDPGQGLRLIYYSQIVNDFQKGDIAEGYSVSREKKESFPLTVTSAQKNPTAFYLCATSGGTFGSGTRLTVV.

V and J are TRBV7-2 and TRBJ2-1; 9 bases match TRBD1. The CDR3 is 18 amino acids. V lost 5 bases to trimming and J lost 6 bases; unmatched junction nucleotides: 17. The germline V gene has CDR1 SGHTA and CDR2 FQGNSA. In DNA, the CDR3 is TGTGCCAGCAGCCTAGGAATACCCGGGACAGGGCTCGGCAATGAGCAGTTCTTC. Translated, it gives CASSLGIPGTGLGNEQFF.

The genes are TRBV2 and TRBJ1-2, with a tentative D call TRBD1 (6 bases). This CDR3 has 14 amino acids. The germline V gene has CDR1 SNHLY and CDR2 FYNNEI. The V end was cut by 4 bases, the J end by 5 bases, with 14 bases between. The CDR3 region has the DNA TGTGCCAGCAGTGGTACGGCAGGGGCATATGGCTACACCTTC. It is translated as CASSGTAGAYGYTF.

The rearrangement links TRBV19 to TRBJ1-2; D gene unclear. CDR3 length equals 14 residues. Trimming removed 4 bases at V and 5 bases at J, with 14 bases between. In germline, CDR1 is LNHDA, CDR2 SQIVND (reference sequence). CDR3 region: CASSTDPRRYGYTF. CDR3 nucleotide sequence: TGTGCCAGTAGTACGGATCCCCGGAGGTATGGCTACACCTTC.

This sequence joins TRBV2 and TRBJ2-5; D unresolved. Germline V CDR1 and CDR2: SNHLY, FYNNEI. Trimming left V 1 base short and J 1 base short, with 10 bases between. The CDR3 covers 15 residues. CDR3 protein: CASSEGLGLQETQYF. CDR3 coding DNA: TGTGCCAGCAGTGAAGGATTGGGCCTCCAAGAGACCCAGTACTTC.

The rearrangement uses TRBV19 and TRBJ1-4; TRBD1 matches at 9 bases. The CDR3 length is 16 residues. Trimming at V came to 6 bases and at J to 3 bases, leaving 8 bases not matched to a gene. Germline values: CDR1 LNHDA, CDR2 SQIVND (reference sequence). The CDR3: CASRQGTGRANEKLFF. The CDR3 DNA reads TGTGCCAGTAGACAGGGGACAGGGCGAGCTAATGAAAAACTGTTTTTT.

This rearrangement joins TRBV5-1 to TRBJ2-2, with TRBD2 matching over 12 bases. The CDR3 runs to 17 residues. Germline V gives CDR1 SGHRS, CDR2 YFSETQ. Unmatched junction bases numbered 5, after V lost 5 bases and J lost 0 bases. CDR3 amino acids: CASSPGTSGPNTGELFF. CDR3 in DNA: TGCGCCAGCAGTCCCGGGACTAGCGGGCCGAACACCGGGGAGCTGTTTTTT. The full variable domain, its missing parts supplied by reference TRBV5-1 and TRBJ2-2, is KAGVTQTPRYLIKTRGQQVTLSCSPISGHRSVSWYQQTPGQGLQFLFEYFSETQRNKGNFPGRFSGRQFSNSRSEMNVSTLELGDSALYLCASSPGTSGPNTGELFFGEGSRLTVL.